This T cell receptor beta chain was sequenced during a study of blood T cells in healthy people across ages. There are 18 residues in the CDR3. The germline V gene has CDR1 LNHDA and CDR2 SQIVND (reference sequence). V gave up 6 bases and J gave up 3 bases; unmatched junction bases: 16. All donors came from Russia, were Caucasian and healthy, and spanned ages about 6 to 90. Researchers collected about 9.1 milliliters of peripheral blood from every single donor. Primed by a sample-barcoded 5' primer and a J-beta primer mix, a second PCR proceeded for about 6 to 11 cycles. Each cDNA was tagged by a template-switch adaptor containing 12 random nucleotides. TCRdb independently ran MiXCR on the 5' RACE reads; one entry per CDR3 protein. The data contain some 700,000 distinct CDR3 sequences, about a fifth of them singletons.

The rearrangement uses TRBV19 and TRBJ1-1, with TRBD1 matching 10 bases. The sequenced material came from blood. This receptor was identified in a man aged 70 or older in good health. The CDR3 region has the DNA TGTGCCAGTAGCCCGGGGGGACAGGGGAGAAGATACCACACTGAAGCTTTCTTT. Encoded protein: CASSPGGQGRRYHTEAFF.